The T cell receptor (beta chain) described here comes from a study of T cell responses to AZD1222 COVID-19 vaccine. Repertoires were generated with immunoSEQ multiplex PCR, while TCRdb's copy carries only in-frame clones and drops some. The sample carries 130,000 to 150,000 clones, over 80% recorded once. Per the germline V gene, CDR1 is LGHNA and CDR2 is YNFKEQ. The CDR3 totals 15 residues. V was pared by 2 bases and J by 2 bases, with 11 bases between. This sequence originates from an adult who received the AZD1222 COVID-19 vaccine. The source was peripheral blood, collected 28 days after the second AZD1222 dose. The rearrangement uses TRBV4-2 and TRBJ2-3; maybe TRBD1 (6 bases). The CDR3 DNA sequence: TGTGCCAGCAGCCAAAGGCAGGGGTCCACAGATACGCAGTATTTT. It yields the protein CASSQRQGSTDTQYF.